This TCR beta chain comes out of a study of T-cell reconstitution after alpha-beta-depleted transplantation in children. Germline trimming cut 6 bases from V and 4 bases from J; bases unmatched to any gene: 5. Germline lookup yields CDR1 SQVTM and CDR2 ANQGSEA. The CDR3 sequence is 12 residues long. It was with unique molecular identifiers that the TCRbeta library was prepared. TCRdb ran MiXCR on the PCR reads and lists one entry per CDR3 protein. The sample consists of approximately 400,000 distinct CDR3 sequences, roughly 16% of them appearing once. Sequencing was performed on PBMCs, mostly from graft donor cells, taken 360 days after TCRalphabeta/CD19-depleted stem cell transplant. The receptor's source is a boy under three years old who had a stem cell transplant for Wiskott-Aldrich syndrome, so the T cells may come from the graft donor. V and J are TRBV29-1 and TRBJ1-1; 7 bases are shared with TRBD1. The CDR3 spells CSVSTGRTEAFF. CDR3 nucleotide sequence: TGCAGCGTGTCGACAGGGCGCACTGAAGCTTTCTTT.